This paragraph covers one T cell receptor beta chain sequence. The sample originates from a study of cytomegalovirus exposure and HLA in healthy donors. A multiplex PCR was run with 60 Vbeta primers and 13 Jbeta primers. The table came from immunoSEQ multiplex PCR; TCRdb's copy has only in-frame clones and leaves some out. Among 95,000 to 150,000 clones listed, 75% to 90% were seen once. This TCR derives from a man aged 30 to 45 in good health and CMV-seronegative. The specimen sequenced was PBMCs.

The CDR3 sequence: CASRAGMSSGANVLTF. In DNA form, the CDR3 reads TGTGCCAGCAGAGCGGGTATGAGCTCTGGGGCCAACGTCCTGACTTTC. The V gene is TRBV16, the J gene TRBJ2-6, with D possibly TRBD2 on 6 matching bases. Germline V gene sequence: CDR1 KGHSY, CDR2 FQNENV. V gave up 6 bases and J gave up 0 bases, with 12 bases separating them. The CDR3 loop spans 16 amino acids.